A single sample is the source of the 19 T cell receptor beta chains below, sequenced in a study of blood T cell repertoires in COVID-19. Profiled with immunoSEQ multiplex PCR; TCRdb holds only in-frame clones, not every one. This sample carries 150,000 to 200,000 clones, 80% of them seen once, and the ten largest clones take less than 6%. Sequenced sample: PBMCs or T cells enriched from blood (not recorded which). These receptors came from a man aged 40-55 years who had recovered from COVID-19.

The chain is built from TRBV2 and TRBJ2-7; D might be TRBD1 (6 bases). Germline V gene data show CDR1 as SNHLY and CDR2 as FYNNEI. The CDR3 has 13 amino acids. Trimming stripped 6 bases from V and 1 base from J, with 10 bases between. CDR3 bases: TGTGCCAGCAGACGAACAGGGTCCTACGAGCAGTACGTC. Translating gives CASRRTGSYEQYV.

This clone was counted a few times. J is TRBJ1-5 and V is TRBV28; a weak D match, TRBD1 (5 bases). Trimming stripped 6 bases from V and 3 bases from J, with 15 bases between. From germline, CDR1 is MDHEN and CDR2 SYDVKM. The CDR3 length is 15 residues. This CDR3 is CASSRTGGNNQPQHF. Written as DNA, the CDR3 is TGTGCCAGCAGCCGAACGGGGGGGAACAATCAGCCCCAGCATTTT.

The V call is TRBV30, the J call TRBJ1-1; D remains ambiguous. The V and J ends lost 3 bases and 2 bases respectively, with 10 bases between them. There are 13 residues in the CDR3. In germline, CDR1 is GTSNPN, CDR2 SVGIG (reference sequence). DNA for the CDR3: TGTGCCTGGAGGATAGGGAGAAACACTGAAGCTTTCTTT. Translation gives CAWRIGRNTEAFF.

V is TRBV10-3 and J is TRBJ2-2; TRBD2 matches at 15 bases. The J segment lost 2 bases and the V segment lost 0 bases, leaving 4 bases of the junction unmatched. There are 19 residues in the CDR3. Germline V lookup: CDR1 ENHRY, CDR2 SYGVKD. DNA for the CDR3: TGTGCCATCAGTGAGTCGAAGGGACTAGCGGGGGGAAACACCGGGGAGCTGTTTTTT. This translates into CAISESKGLAGGNTGELFF.

The V gene is TRBV11-1, the J gene TRBJ1-1; D might be TRBD1 (5 bases). V lost 4 bases and J 4 bases, leaving 19 bases between the germline ends. Germline values: CDR1 SGHAT, CDR2 FQDESV (reference sequence). The CDR3 covers 16 residues. The CDR3 nucleotides are TGTGCCAGCAGCTACGGGGGGGGAGGAAGGAGCACTGAAGCTTTCTTT. Amino acids: CASSYGGGGRSTEAFF.

The CDR3 bases are TGCAGCGTCTGGACAGGAAACGAGAATCAGCCCCAGCATTTT. The encoded protein is CSVWTGNENQPQHF. The gene calls are TRBV29-1 and TRBJ1-5, with 7 bases matching TRBD1. This CDR3 has 14 amino acids. Germline lookup yields CDR1 SQVTM and CDR2 ANQGSEA. J was trimmed by 4 bases and V by 6 bases; bases with no gene match: 9.

This clone was recorded only once. This chain connects TRBV5-1 to TRBJ1-5; D possibly corresponds to TRBD1 (5 bases). Trimming stripped 7 bases from V and 0 bases from J, with 20 bases between. The length of the CDR3 is 17 residues. CDR1 is SGHRS and CDR2 is YFSETQ in the germline V gene. CDR3 residues: CASADEEVGVSNQPQHF. The DNA of the CDR3 is TGCGCCAGCGCCGATGAGGAAGTAGGGGTTAGCAATCAGCCCCAGCATTTT.

The chain joins TRBV7-8 to TRBJ2-3, with D tentatively TRBD1 (5 bases). Germline values: CDR1 SGHVS, CDR2 FQNEAQ. This CDR3 spans 15 amino acids. Trimming left V 0 bases short and J 2 bases short, with 9 bases between. The CDR3 coding sequence is TGTGCCAGCAGCTTAGCGACGACAGCCACAGATACGCAGTATTTT. The encoded protein is CASSLATTATDTQYF.

The J gene is TRBJ1-6, the V gene TRBV6-5, with 11 bases that match TRBD1. The CDR3 totals 15 residues. After removal of 6 bases from V and 7 bases from J, the junction contained 5 bases not matched to a gene. Germline CDR1 is MNHEY and CDR2 is SVGAGI. Here the CDR3 reads CASSGTGGKNSPLHF. The CDR3 DNA is TGTGCCAGCAGCGGGACAGGGGGTAAAAATTCACCCCTCCACTTT.

This chain links TRBV5-1 with TRBJ2-6, with 13 nucleotides matching TRBD2. The CDR3 is 18 amino acids. From germline, CDR1 is SGHRS and CDR2 YFSETQ. The V gene end was trimmed by 4 bases and the J gene end by 2 bases; junction bases not matched to a gene: 6. The chain's CDR3 is CASSPGTSGAAGANVLTF. In DNA, the CDR3 is TGCGCCAGCAGCCCGGGGACTAGCGGGGCCGCTGGGGCCAACGTCCTGACTTTC. Based on the CDR3 plus reference TRBV5-1 and TRBJ2-6, the full variable domain is KAGVTQTPRYLIKTRGQQVTLSCSPISGHRSVSWYQQTPGQGLQFLFEYFSETQRNKGNFPGRFSGRQFSNSRSEMNVSTLELGDSALYLCASSPGTSGAAGANVLTFGAGSRLTVL.

The rearrangement joins TRBV7-9 to TRBJ1-1; 8 positions agree with TRBD1. Germline trimming cut 2 bases from V and 10 bases from J; bases unmatched to any gene: 6. Germline V gene lookup returns CDR1 SEHNR and CDR2 FQNEAQ (reference sequence). This CDR3 spans 13 amino acids. DNA for the CDR3: TGTGCCAGCAGCTTAAGGGGAACAGGGGGAGCTTTCTTT. Translated, it gives CASSLRGTGGAFF.

The V gene is TRBV2, the J gene TRBJ1-5, with D maybe TRBD1 (5 bases). V was shortened by 2 bases and J by 1 base, with 18 bases between the two germline ends. Germline V gene lookup returns CDR1 SNHLY and CDR2 FYNNEI. The CDR3 loop spans 18 amino acids. The DNA of the CDR3 is TGTGCCAGCAGTGAACCTCAGGGTAGCAGGGCAAGCAATCAGCCCCAGCATTTT. It codes for CASSEPQGSRASNQPQHF.

The chain carries TRBV5-1 and TRBJ2-7; 9 nucleotides line up with TRBD2. Germline values: CDR1 SGHRS, CDR2 YFSETQ. The CDR3 length is 14 residues. V gave up 5 bases and J gave up 6 bases; unmatched junction bases: 9. CDR3 DNA sequence: TGCGCCAGCAGTATGACCGGGACTAGCCCCGAGCAGTACTTC. Translated, it gives CASSMTGTSPEQYF.

The chain couples TRBV24-1 to TRBJ2-3, with a possible D match to TRBD1 (7 bases). This CDR3 has 14 residues. The germline gives CDR1 KGHDR, CDR2 SFDVKD. Between the trimmed V and J ends, which lost 7 bases and 0 bases, there was a span of 10 bases. The CDR3 sequence: CATSGGQSTDTQYF. CDR3 in DNA: TGTGCCACCAGCGGGGGACAGAGCACAGATACGCAGTATTTT.

This clone was counted a single time. The rearrangement links TRBV7-2 to TRBJ2-3; TRBD2 is a possible D gene (6 bases). CDR1 and CDR2 (germline): SGHTA, FQGNSA. The length of the CDR3 is 16 residues. The V and J ends lost 5 bases and 1 base respectively, with 16 bases between them. The CDR3 region has the DNA TGTGCCAGCAGCGCCAAGCGGGCGGGTGGCACAGATACGCAGTATTTT. It is translated as CASSAKRAGGTDTQYF.

The CDR3 DNA follows: TGCGCCAGCAGCTTCCGCTCACAGGAGAACACCGGGGAGCTGTTTTTT. This translates into CASSFRSQENTGELFF. This sequence joins TRBV5-1 and TRBJ2-2; possibly TRBD1 for D (5 bases). Per the germline V gene, CDR1 is SGHRS and CDR2 is YFSETQ. V dropped 2 bases and J dropped 1 base, with 12 bases sitting between them. This CDR3 contains 16 residues.

This clone was picked up a small number of times. The rearrangement uses TRBV27 and TRBJ2-7; D not resolved. Trimming pared 2 bases from V and 11 bases from J, leaving 10 bases between. Per germline, CDR1 MNHEY and CDR2 SMNVEV (reference sequence). This CDR3 region has 11 residues. The DNA for the CDR3 is TGTGCCAGCAGTTTAGAGAGTCGTGAGTACTTC. It codes for CASSLESREYF.

CDR3 in amino acids: CASSFEGLGEAFF. The CDR3 DNA reads as TGTGCCAGCAGTTTTGAGGGACTCGGTGAAGCTTTCTTT. The chain uses TRBV12-3 or TRBV12-4 and TRBJ1-1; perhaps TRBD1 as D (5 bases). This CDR3 has 13 residues. Trimming removed 3 bases from V and 7 bases from J, with 12 bases in between.

The rearrangement uses TRBV9 and TRBJ1-5; D gene uncertain. The V end was cut by 1 base, the J end by 6 bases, with 11 bases between. This CDR3 spans 14 amino acids. CDR1 is SGDLS and CDR2 is YYNGEE in the germline V gene. The CDR3 loop is CASSVSEVGQPQHF. The CDR3 nucleotides are TGTGCCAGCAGCGTATCAGAGGTGGGTCAGCCCCAGCATTTT. Drawing the rest from reference TRBV9 and TRBJ1-5, the complete variable domain is DSGVTQTPKHLITATGQRVTLRCSPRSGDLSVYWYQQSLDQGLQFLIQYYNGEERAKGNILERFSAQQFPDLHSELNLSSLELGDSALYFCASSVSEVGQPQHFGDGTRLSIL.